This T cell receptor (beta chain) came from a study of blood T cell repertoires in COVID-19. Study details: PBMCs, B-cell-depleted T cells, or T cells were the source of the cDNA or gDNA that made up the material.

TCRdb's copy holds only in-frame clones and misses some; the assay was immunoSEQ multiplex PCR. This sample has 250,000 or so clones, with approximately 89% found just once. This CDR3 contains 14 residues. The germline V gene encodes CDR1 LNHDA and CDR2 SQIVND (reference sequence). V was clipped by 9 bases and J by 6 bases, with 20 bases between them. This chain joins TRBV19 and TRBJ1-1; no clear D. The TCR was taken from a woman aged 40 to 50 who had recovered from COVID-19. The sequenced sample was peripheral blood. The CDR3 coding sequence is TGTGCCAGCGGGGTAAATAGGTTAATGGCTGAAGCTTTCTTT. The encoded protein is CASGVNRLMAEAFF.